This T cell receptor (beta chain) emerged from a study of beta chain features in type 1 diabetes (dated by TCRdb to the late 2010s). Describing the broader study: Patients and healthy donors did not differ in mean age, gender distribution, total cell number or subset yield. The study compared the TCRB repertoires of sorted circulating CD4+ T cell subsets in recently diagnosed type 1 diabetes patients with those in matched healthy donors. A total of approximately 100 million sorted cells were examined across all samples, and the number of cells per subset was strongly correlated with RNA yield. Regulatory and stem cell-like memory subsets were obtained from only 8 patients and roughly 8 healthy donors, while naive and central memory subsets were obtained from all 30 or so donors. The investigation overall reported the following: Only small numbers of individuals were included in the HLA sub-analyses, which left unresolved whether HLA type had any influence on TCRB rearrangement. At VDJ recombination sites, type 1 diabetes patients had fewer insertions and more deleted nucleotides, which implies abnormalities in thymic rearrangement. PCR may preferentially amplify shorter templates, but because patient and control samples were amplified and corrected together, any resulting skew would affect both groups equally. Because cDNA was sequenced instead of genomic DNA, activated cells with high expression could be over-represented, although the groups did not differ in activation or CD3 levels. Naive, central memory and regulatory TCRB repertoires appeared to be more similar among patients than among healthy donors. Type 1 diabetes patients showed a moderate but significant shortening of TCRB CDR3 length in all four CD4+ subsets.

As concerns this clone: This receptor's antigen is unknown. Base qualities are not recorded, but no much larger clone differs from it by a single base.

Each donor gave one peripheral blood draw, approximately 0.11 L on average, collected into heparinised tubes. A BD FACSAria II was used to sort naive, central memory, regulatory and stem cell-like memory CD4+ T cells with a panel that included CD45RO, CCR7, CD25, CD127, CD95 and CD27. All sorted populations exceeded 98% purity. Right away, PBMCs were isolated by Lymphoprep density gradient centrifugation and were stained directly, with no culture step. To minimize batch effects, samples were stained and sorted in pairs, one healthy donor with one patient per experiment. V sheds 0 bases and J sheds 7 bases, leaving 17 bases between their ends. The CDR3 goes from the cysteine to the phenylalanine over 16 residues. The entry retains the CDR3 DNA only, 48 bases that are in frame from base 1. As encoded in the germline V gene, CDR1 is SGDLS while CDR2 is YYNGEE. The entire amount of isolated RNA was reverse transcribed using the High Capacity cDNA Reverse Transcription Kit, so the sequenced TCRB transcripts were expressed ones. Naive, central memory and regulatory T cell samples underwent deep immunoSEQ sequencing, averaging about 3.57 million total reads per sample. Sorted cells were lysed in RLT buffer, and RNA was extracted using DNase-treated RNeasy Micro or Mini kits according to cell number. To prevent cross-contamination, every cell subset was processed on its own, while patient and healthy donor samples were processed together. The immunoSEQ multiplex PCR was used to amplify TCRB sequences from cDNA, generating 87-bp fragments that spanned the CDR3 region. Sequencing of the amplicons was performed on the Illumina HiSeq platform. Under the source paper's analysis protocol: PCR bias was corrected computationally using synthetic template baselines, and reads within Hamming distance 2 were collapsed, with unmergeable singletons discarded. Reads were aligned against IMGT so that V, D and J genes, CDR3 length and insertions or deletions at six rearrangement sites could be assigned. Clonotype counts were normalized to sorted cell number within each subset before computing true diversity and Gini coefficients with the tcR R package. Repertoire sharing was quantified using the overlap coefficient calculated on TCRB nucleotide sequences. As a proxy for the pre-selection repertoire, out-of-frame TCRB sequences from naive cells were analyzed. TCRdb stores this immuneACCESS table with in-frame sequences only. Part of the clones is absent; in the studies checked, under half of the shortfall reflects unresolved V genes, and no reason is known for the rest. That table is the source of V, J and clone size, and D and trimming were worked out from the DNA. This sample lists hundreds of thousands of clones; 15% to 19% were detected once. The ten top clones hold about 0.097% of the sample.

Sequenced sample: naive CD4+ T cells from blood. The cell subset or site label here, explained by the study, means: true naive CD4+ T cells. The clonotype originates from a young man in good health. The rearranged chain carries TRBV9 and TRBJ2-1; the D call is possibly TRBD1 or TRBD2, each sharing 5 bases. The CDR3 protein is CASSVEVWIEGNEQFF. DNA sequence: TGTGCCAGCAGCGTAGAAGTCTGGATCGAGGGGAATGAGCAGTTCTTC.